These 6 T cell receptor beta chains share one sample of origin, sequenced in a study of fetal regulatory T cell absence and autoimmunity. Measured with immunoSEQ multiplex PCR; TCRdb has only the in-frame clones, and not every one. This sample has tens of thousands of clones, with about 79% found just once. The sequenced sample was cord blood. The source of these receptors is a newborn boy with IPEX syndrome.

V gene TRBV30 combines with J gene TRBJ2-1; D may correspond to TRBD1 or TRBD2 (6 bases each). The germline V gene has CDR1 GTSNPN and CDR2 SVGIG (reference sequence). The CDR3 sequence is 14 residues long. Trimming cost V 2 bases and J 8 bases, with 16 bases left between them. The CDR3 region has the DNA TGTGCCTGGAGTCCTGGATGGGGGGCCGATGAGCAGTTCTTC. Translation: CAWSPGWGADEQFF.

This clone was counted a single time. This rearrangement joins TRBV11-2 to TRBJ2-1; 7 bases are shared with TRBD1. J gave up 0 bases and V 5 bases, and 4 bases lay outside the gene matches. The CDR3 consists of 15 residues. Germline V CDR1 and CDR2: SGHAT, FQNNGV. The CDR3 loop reads CASSPRQGSYNEQFF. CDR3 in DNA: TGTGCCAGCAGCCCCCGACAGGGCTCCTACAATGAGCAGTTCTTC.

V is TRBV5-6 and J is TRBJ2-1; D is uncertain. Germline V gene data show CDR1 as SGHDT and CDR2 as YYEEEE. V lost 3 bases, J lost 4 bases, and 8 bases lay in between. This CDR3 contains 13 residues. The CDR3 nucleotides read TGTGCCAGCAGCTCATTATTATACAATGAGCAGTTCTTC. It specifies CASSSLLYNEQFF.

This clone has just one count. One end of the junction varies from germline; a read error may be responsible. The V gene is TRBV6-1, the J gene TRBJ1-2; D call uncertain. Per the germline V gene, CDR1 is MNHNS and CDR2 is SASEGT. The CDR3 has 13 amino acids. The CDR3: CASSQASGYGYTF. The CDR3 DNA sequence: TGTGCCAGCAGTCAAGCTTCGGGCTATGGCTACACCTTC.

V is TRBV5-1 and J is TRBJ1-3; 7 bases are shared with TRBD1. V was pared by 7 bases and J by 0 bases, with 10 bases of the junction left unmatched. In germline, CDR1 is SGHRS, CDR2 YFSETQ. The CDR3 totals 16 residues. CDR3 DNA sequence: TGCGCCAGCCAGGGGGGCAGTACCGACTCTGGAAACACCATATATTTT. Translating gives CASQGGSTDSGNTIYF.

This clone appeared a few times. The gene calls are TRBV2 and TRBJ2-3; D may be TRBD2 (6 bases). The V end was cut by 5 bases, the J end by 5 bases, with 14 bases between. Per the germline V gene, CDR1 is SNHLY and CDR2 is FYNNEI. This CDR3 contains 14 residues. This CDR3 is CASSREGRRDTQYF. The CDR3 DNA sequence: TGTGCCAGCAGTAGAGAGGGGAGGAGAGATACGCAGTATTTT.